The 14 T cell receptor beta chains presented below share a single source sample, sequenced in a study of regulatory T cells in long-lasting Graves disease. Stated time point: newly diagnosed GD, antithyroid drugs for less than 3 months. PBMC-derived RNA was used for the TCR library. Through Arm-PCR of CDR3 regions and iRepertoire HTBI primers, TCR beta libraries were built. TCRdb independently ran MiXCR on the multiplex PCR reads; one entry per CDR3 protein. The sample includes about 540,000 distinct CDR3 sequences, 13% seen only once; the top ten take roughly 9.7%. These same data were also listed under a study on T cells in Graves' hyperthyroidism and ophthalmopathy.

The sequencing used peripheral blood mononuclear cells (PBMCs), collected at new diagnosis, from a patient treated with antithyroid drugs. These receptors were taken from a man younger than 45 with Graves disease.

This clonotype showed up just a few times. For the CDR3, the DNA is TGCGCCAGCAGCCAAGTTCTGGCCGGGTCCTACGAGCAGTACTTC. It yields the protein CASSQVLAGSYEQYF. The chain recombines TRBV5-1 with TRBJ2-7, with D hard to call. With 4 bases removed from V and 1 base from J, the gap between germline ends came to 15 bases. CDR3 length: 15 residues. CDR1 is SGHRS, CDR2 YFSETQ, per germline.

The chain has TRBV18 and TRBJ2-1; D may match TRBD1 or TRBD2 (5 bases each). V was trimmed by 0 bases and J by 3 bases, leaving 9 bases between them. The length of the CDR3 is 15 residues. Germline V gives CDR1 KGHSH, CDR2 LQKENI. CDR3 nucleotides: TGTGCCAGCTCACCACCCGGGACGCTCTACAATGAGCAGTTCTTC. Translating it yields CASSPPGTLYNEQFF.

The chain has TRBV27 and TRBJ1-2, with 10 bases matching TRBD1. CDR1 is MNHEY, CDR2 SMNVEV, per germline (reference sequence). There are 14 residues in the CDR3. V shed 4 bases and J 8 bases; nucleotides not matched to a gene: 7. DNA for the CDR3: TGTGCCAGCAGTTCCCGACAGGGGGCAGGGGGCTACACCTTC. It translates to CASSSRQGAGGYTF.

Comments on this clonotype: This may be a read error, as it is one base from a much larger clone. In nucleotides, the CDR3 is TGTGCCAGCAGCTCAGGACGGGGGCTGCTGGGGGAGCAGTACTTC. Translation: CASSSGRGLLGEQYF. The V call is TRBV11-3, the J call TRBJ2-7, with D perhaps assigned TRBD1 or TRBD2 (6 bases each). Germline assignment: CDR1 SGHNT and CDR2 YENEEA. V lost 4 bases to trimming and J lost 7 bases, with 20 bases between them. This CDR3 has 15 residues.

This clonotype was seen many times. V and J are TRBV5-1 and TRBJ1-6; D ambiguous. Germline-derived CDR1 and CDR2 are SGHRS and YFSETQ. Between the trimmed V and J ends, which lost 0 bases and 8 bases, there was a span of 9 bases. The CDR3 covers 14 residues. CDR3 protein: CASSLADGDSPLHF. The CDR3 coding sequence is TGCGCCAGCAGCTTGGCTGACGGGGATTCACCCCTCCACTTT.

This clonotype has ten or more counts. CDR3 sequence reads: CATSRDRTSGRGELFF. CDR3 sequence (DNA): TGTGCCACCAGCAGAGATCGGACTAGCGGGAGAGGGGAGCTGTTTTTT. The V and J genes are TRBV15 and TRBJ2-2; 13 nucleotides agree with TRBD2. The CDR3 has 16 amino acids. V lost 0 bases, J lost 8 bases, and 3 bases stayed unmatched. Germline CDR1 and CDR2: LNHNV and YYDKDF (reference sequence).

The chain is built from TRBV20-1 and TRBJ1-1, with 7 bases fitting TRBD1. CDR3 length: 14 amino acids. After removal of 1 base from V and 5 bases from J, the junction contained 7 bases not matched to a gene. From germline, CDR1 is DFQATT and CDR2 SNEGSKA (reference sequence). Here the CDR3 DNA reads TGCAGTGCTAGAGTGGACAGGACGCGGACTGAAGCTTTCTTT. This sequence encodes CSARVDRTRTEAFF.

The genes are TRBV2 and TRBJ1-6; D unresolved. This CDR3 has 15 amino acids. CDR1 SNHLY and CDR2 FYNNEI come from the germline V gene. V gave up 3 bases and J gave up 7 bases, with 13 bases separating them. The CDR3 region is CASSERYTWNSPLHF. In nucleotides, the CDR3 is TGTGCCAGCAGTGAGCGGTACACCTGGAATTCACCCCTCCACTTT.

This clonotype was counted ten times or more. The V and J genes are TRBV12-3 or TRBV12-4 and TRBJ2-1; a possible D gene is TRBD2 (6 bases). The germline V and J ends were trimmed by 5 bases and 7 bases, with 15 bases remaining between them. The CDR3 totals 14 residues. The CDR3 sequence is CASSHTSSNNEQFF. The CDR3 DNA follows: TGTGCCAGCAGTCACACTAGCTCTAATAATGAGCAGTTCTTC.

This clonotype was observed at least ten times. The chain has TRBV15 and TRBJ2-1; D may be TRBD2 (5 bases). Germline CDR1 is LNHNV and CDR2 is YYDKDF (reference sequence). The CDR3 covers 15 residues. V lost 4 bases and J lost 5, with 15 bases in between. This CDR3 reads CATSKEAPRNNEQFF. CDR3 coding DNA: TGTGCCACCAGCAAGGAGGCCCCTCGGAACAATGAGCAGTTCTTC.

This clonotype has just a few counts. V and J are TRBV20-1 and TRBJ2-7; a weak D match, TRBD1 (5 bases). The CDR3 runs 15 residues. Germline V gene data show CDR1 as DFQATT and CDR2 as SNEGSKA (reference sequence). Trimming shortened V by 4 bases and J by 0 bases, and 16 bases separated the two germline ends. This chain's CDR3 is CSATYQGGASYEQYF. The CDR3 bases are TGCAGTGCTACTTATCAGGGCGGCGCCTCCTACGAGCAGTACTTC.

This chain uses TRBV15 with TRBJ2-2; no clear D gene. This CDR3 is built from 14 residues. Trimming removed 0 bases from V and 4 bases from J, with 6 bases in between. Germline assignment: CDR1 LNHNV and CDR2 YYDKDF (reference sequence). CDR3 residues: CATSRDSATGELFF. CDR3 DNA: TGTGCCACCAGCAGAGATTCCGCCACCGGGGAGCTGTTTTTT.

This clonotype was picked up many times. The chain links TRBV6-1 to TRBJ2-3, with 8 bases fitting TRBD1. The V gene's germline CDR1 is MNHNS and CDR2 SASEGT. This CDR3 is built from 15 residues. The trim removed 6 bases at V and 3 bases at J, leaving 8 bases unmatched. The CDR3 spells CASSWLDRGTDTQYF. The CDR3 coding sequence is TGTGCCAGCAGCTGGCTCGACAGGGGAACAGATACGCAGTATTTT.

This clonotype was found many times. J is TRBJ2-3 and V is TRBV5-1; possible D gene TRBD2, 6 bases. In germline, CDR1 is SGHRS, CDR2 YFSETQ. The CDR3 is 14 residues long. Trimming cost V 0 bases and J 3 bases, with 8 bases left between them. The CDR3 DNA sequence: TGCGCCAGCAGCTTGGCACTAGCAACAGATACGCAGTATTTT. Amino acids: CASSLALATDTQYF.